This T cell receptor beta chain was captured in a study of T cell responses to AZD1222 COVID-19 vaccine. Data came from immunoSEQ multiplex PCR; TCRdb stores just in-frame clones and leaves some out. Seen here are 77,000 or so clones, around 90% observed once, and the top ten hold around 26%. This clone was detected only once. Germline values: CDR1 MDHEN, CDR2 SYDVKM. The CDR3 sequence is 11 residues long. V gave up 6 bases and J gave up 3 bases, with 5 bases separating them. The sequencing here drew on peripheral blood, taken 28 days after the second AZD1222 dose. This sequence originates from an adult who received the AZD1222 COVID-19 vaccine. This chain joins TRBV28 and TRBJ1-1; D is unresolved. Here the CDR3 DNA reads TGTGCCAGCAGCCTCTACACTGAAGCTTTCTTT. It is translated as CASSLYTEAFF.